This is a list of T cell receptor beta chains from one sample in a study of OX40 agonist ivuxolimab in advanced cancers. Data came from immunoSEQ multiplex PCR; TCRdb stores just in-frame clones and leaves some out. The sample contains roughly 72,000 clones, approximately 89% of which appear only once. The material was CD4+ or CD8+ T cells sorted from blood, obtained in a trial of the OX40 agonist ivuxolimab. Receptors were obtained from an adult with an advanced solid tumor such as melanoma, head and neck, liver or kidney cancer. Each CDR3 is given with its conserved first and last residue.

V gene | CDR3 protein
TRBV5-1 | CASSHRTGGTGELFF
TRBV9 | CASSVGRGQHF
TRBV5-1 | CASSLGGTRFDTQYF
TRBV15 | CATKTGTQHTGELFF
TRBV9 | CASSVTGRETQYF
TRBV5-1 | CASSLGQYLENTEAFF
TRBV18 | CASSPSGMREQYF
TRBV18 | CASSFQGAGSTDTQYF
TRBV2 | CASSEDWTEAFF
TRBV7-9 | CASSLGSARLFF
TRBV14 | CASSPQLVDEAEQFF
TRBV15 | CATSSPQDRGNNEQFF
TRBV6-5 | CASSYSKGGGYNEQFF
TRBV9 | CASSSRMTGELFF
TRBV5-8 | CASSSDRYQPQHF
TRBV28 | CASSLGQFEQYF
TRBV11-2 | CASSRNILRSPYTQYF
TRBV6-5 | CASSYSWVGHNSPLHF
TRBV19 | CASTPVFTYSNQPQHF
TRBV28 | CASGGTGVTETQYF
TRBV11-2 | CASSLELARILTGELFF
TRBV4-1 | CASSQGAGDYGYTF
TRBV19 | CASSIRSGSDLDTQYF
TRBV11-2 | CASRHYAGAGGHNEQFF
TRBV18 | CASSPEGPGYTETQYF
TRBV6-1 | CASSPLDGSYEQYF
TRBV7-8 | CASSQAGDLYEQYF
TRBV29-1 | CSVEVRTRGGGEQFF
TRBV2 | CATPPASGKGEQFF
TRBV5-1 | CASSLDPNSYEQYF
TRBV10-2 | CASSIIPLQEGFYEQYF
TRBV2 | CASSEATSGGPQYF
TRBV19 | CASSRRLAGAYYNEQFF
TRBV28 | CASSLVGQGDSYEQYF
TRBV10-3 | CATRKTGQGTEAFF
TRBV7-9 | CASSWLARGGQFF
TRBV23-1 | CASSQSSENTEAFF
TRBV21-1 | CASSTYEQYF
TRBV29-1 | CSVETGGTDTQYF
TRBV4-2 | CASSSGPTVDTRGPFF
TRBV7-9 | CASSPGTGGPSSYEQYF
TRBV6-6 | CASSRFTEAFF
TRBV19 | CASSILLYNEQFF
TRBV28 | CASSLSGRATDTQYF
TRBV2 | CASAATAYNSPLHF
TRBV2 | CASSSGGALTDTQYF
TRBV6-6 | CASSDGNPHRVEQYF
TRBV6-1 | CASSLGSGTQYF